The 22 T cell receptor beta chains reported below all come from one sample, sequenced in a study of T cell responses to AZD1222 COVID-19 vaccine. Profiling relied on immunoSEQ multiplex PCR, and the TCRdb table lists in-frame clones only, not all of them. The sample gives around 200,000 clones, 80% to 95% of which show up once; about 1% is in the top ten. Sequenced material: peripheral blood, taken 28 days after the second dose of the MenACWY control vaccine. The receptors here all came from an adult who received the MenACWY meningococcal vaccine as a control.

The CDR3 DNA sequence: TGCGCCAGCAGCCGCGAGGGGGGCCTCTTGAACACTGAAGCTTTCTTT. Translated, it gives CASSREGGLLNTEAFF. The chain has TRBV4-1 and TRBJ1-1, with D possibly TRBD1 on 6 matching bases. This CDR3 comprises 16 residues. Trimming left V 4 bases short and J 0 bases short, with 15 bases between. Germline V gives CDR1 MGHRA, CDR2 YSYEKL.

This chain uses TRBV13 with TRBJ2-2; TRBD2 is a possible D gene (7 bases). Trimming took off 6 bases at V and 2 bases at J, with 19 bases between the two ends. This CDR3 spans 17 amino acids. Germline CDR1 and CDR2: PRHDT and FYEKMQ (reference sequence). CDR3 region: CASRLVAGAVNTGELFF. The CDR3 DNA reads TGTGCCAGCAGACTAGTGGCGGGGGCCGTCAACACCGGGGAGCTGTTTTTT.

This chain connects TRBV5-4 to TRBJ2-7, with 8 bases fitting TRBD1. Germline CDR1 is SGHNT and CDR2 is YYREEE (reference sequence). CDR3 length: 16 residues. V lost 0 bases, J lost 3 bases, and 8 bases stayed unmatched. The DNA of the CDR3 is TGTGCCAGCAGCTTGGAGGGGACAGGAGCCCTCTACGAGCAGTACTTC. Its protein product is CASSLEGTGALYEQYF.

The chain uses TRBV6-5 and TRBJ1-2, with a tentative D call TRBD1 (6 bases). Germline CDR1 is MNHEY and CDR2 is SVGAGI. This CDR3 region has 14 residues. Trimming cost V 6 bases and J 8 bases, with 19 bases left between them. CDR3 amino acids: CASRMGGGDRGYTF. CDR3 nucleotide sequence: TGTGCCAGCAGGATGGGGGGGGGCGATCGGGGCTACACCTTC.

V usage is TRBV19 and J usage is TRBJ1-1; tentatively, D is TRBD1 (6 bases). The CDR3 has 14 amino acids. V lost 10 bases to trimming and J lost 0 bases, with 15 bases between them. CDR1 is LNHDA and CDR2 is SQIVND in the germline V gene (reference sequence). This CDR3 is CATVRGGMNTEAFF. As DNA, the CDR3 is TGTGCCACCGTCAGGGGTGGGATGAACACTGAAGCTTTCTTT.

V gene TRBV19 combines with J gene TRBJ2-3, with D tentatively TRBD1 or TRBD2 (5 bases each). The germline CDR1 and CDR2 sequences are LNHDA and SQIVND (reference sequence). Between the trimmed V and J ends, which lost 1 base and 0 bases, there was a span of 11 bases. The CDR3 totals 16 residues. As DNA, the CDR3 is TGTGCCAGTAGTATAGGACGGGACCTCAGCACAGATACGCAGTATTTT. Amino acid sequence: CASSIGRDLSTDTQYF.

The chain is built from TRBV5-1 and TRBJ1-2; 8 bases match TRBD1. Trimming took 0 bases from V and 14 from J; bases not matched to a gene: 9. The CDR3 covers 13 residues. Germline V gene data show CDR1 as SGHRS and CDR2 as YFSETQ. CDR3 region: CASSLDGYRGETF. Here the CDR3 DNA reads TGCGCCAGCAGCTTGGACGGGTACAGGGGGGAAACCTTC.

As for this clone: Compared with germline, one end of the junction differs, possibly owing to a read error. CDR3 amino acids: CASGPGWGGDTTF. The CDR3 DNA follows: TGTGCTAGTGGCCCAGGTTGGGGCGGGGACACTACCTTC. This sequence joins TRBV12-5 and TRBJ2-7; D is possibly TRBD1 or TRBD2 (6 bases each). This CDR3 spans 13 amino acids. Looked up from germline, CDR1 is LGHNT and CDR2 is FRNRAP.

The gene calls are TRBV2 and TRBJ1-1; D is unresolved. V lost 3 bases, J lost 1 base, and 3 bases lay in between. CDR1 is SNHLY, CDR2 FYNNEI, per germline. This CDR3 region has 12 residues. The CDR3 loop is CASSERNTEAFF. The CDR3 region has the DNA TGTGCCAGCAGTGAGAGGAACACTGAAGCTTTCTTT.

This clone was detected only a few times. The gene calls are TRBV2 and TRBJ2-7; D call uncertain. CDR1 and CDR2 (germline): SNHLY, FYNNEI. The CDR3 loop spans 15 amino acids. V was clipped by 7 bases and J by 0 bases, with 16 bases between them. CDR3 loop: CASIPERTVSYEQYF. As DNA, the CDR3 is TGTGCCAGCATTCCCGAACGAACCGTCTCCTACGAGCAGTACTTC.

CDR3 nucleotides: TGCGCCAGCAGCTTGGGACCTAGCGGGGGAACATCACCATACACCGGGGAGCTGTTTTTT. It codes for CASSLGPSGGTSPYTGELFF. The rearrangement uses TRBV5-1 and TRBJ2-2; 10 bases match TRBD2. Germline V gene data show CDR1 as SGHRS and CDR2 as YFSETQ. V lost 0 bases to trimming and J lost 3 bases; unmatched junction nucleotides: 14. The CDR3 runs 20 residues.

The chain links TRBV19 to TRBJ1-5, with D hard to call. Trimming left V 7 bases short and J 4 bases short, with 8 bases between. CDR1 is LNHDA, CDR2 SQIVND, per germline (reference sequence). The CDR3 is 12 amino acids. CDR3 bases: TGTGCCAGTAAGGAAGGAAATCAGCCCCAGCATTTT. This encodes CASKEGNQPQHF.

V usage is TRBV28 and J usage is TRBJ2-7; possibly TRBD1 or TRBD2 for D (6 bases each). Germline V CDR1 and CDR2: MDHEN, SYDVKM. This CDR3 region has 15 residues. V shed 4 bases and J shed 7 bases, with 20 bases lying between them. The CDR3 here is CASSSPVTGAREQYF. As DNA, the CDR3 is TGTGCCAGCAGTTCGCCGGTGACGGGGGCGCGGGAGCAGTACTTC.

The gene calls are TRBV5-1 and TRBJ2-3; TRBD2 agrees at 7 bases. Germline V lookup: CDR1 SGHRS, CDR2 YFSETQ. This CDR3 has 15 amino acids. V was pared by 3 bases and J by 4 bases, with 8 bases of the junction left unmatched. The CDR3 loop reads CASSWSGARSDTQYF. CDR3 sequence (DNA): TGCGCCAGCAGCTGGAGCGGGGCCAGATCAGATACGCAGTATTTT.

In this sample, this clone turned up once. The gene calls are TRBV30 and TRBJ1-2; D call uncertain. V lost 0 bases and J 5 bases, leaving 7 bases between the germline ends. Germline CDR1 is GTSNPN and CDR2 is SVGIG (reference sequence). This CDR3 region has 12 residues. The DNA for the CDR3 is TGTGCCTGGAGTGTATCCGCTTATGGCTACACCTTC. This translates into CAWSVSAYGYTF.

This clone was recorded only once. The chain employs TRBV4-1 and TRBJ1-1; TRBD1 is a possible D gene (5 bases). Germline V gene sequence: CDR1 MGHRA, CDR2 YSYEKL. CDR3 size: 14 residues. V gave up 2 bases and J gave up 1 base, with 8 bases separating them. The CDR3 region has the DNA TGCGCCAGCAGCCAAAAAGACAGGAACACTGAAGCTTTCTTT. This translates into CASSQKDRNTEAFF.

Written as DNA, the CDR3 is TGTGCCAGCAGCATGATCGGGGAAAGAGGTGGGAACACTGAAGCTTTCTTT. Translation gives CASSMIGERGGNTEAFF. This rearrangement joins TRBV7-3 to TRBJ1-1; D unresolved. This CDR3 is 17 amino acids long. V was trimmed by 5 bases and J by 1 base, leaving 20 bases between them. CDR1 and CDR2 (germline): SGHTA, FQGTGA.

CDR3 region: CASSPLRRRGDTIYF. DNA for the CDR3: TGTGCCAGCAGCCCCCTTCGTCGAAGGGGGGACACCATATATTTT. The chain employs TRBV3-1 (or the pseudogene TRBV3-2) and TRBJ1-3, with D maybe TRBD1 (6 bases). Germline lookup yields CDR1 LGHDT and CDR2 YNNKEL (reference sequence). Between the trimmed V and J ends, which lost 4 bases and 8 bases, there was a span of 18 bases. This CDR3 is built from 15 residues.

The chain carries TRBV6-2 or TRBV6-3 and TRBJ2-7, with D possibly being TRBD1 (6 bases). V dropped 4 bases and J dropped 5 bases, with 15 bases sitting between them. The germline gives CDR1 MNHEY, CDR2 SVGEGT. This CDR3 is built from 14 residues. As DNA, the CDR3 is TGTGCCAGCAGTTCGAACAGGGTCGAGAACGAGCAGTACTTC. Residues: CASSSNRVENEQYF.

The chain employs TRBV30 and TRBJ2-5; TRBD2 is a possible D gene (6 bases). The CDR3 length is 13 residues. The ends were cut back, 0 bases at V and 4 bases at J, with 9 bases in the middle. CDR1 and CDR2 (germline): GTSNPN, SVGIG (reference sequence). CDR3 coding DNA: TGTGCCTGGAGTGTAGGCGGGGTAGAGACCCAGTACTTC. Amino acids: CAWSVGGVETQYF.

This chain connects TRBV6-5 to TRBJ1-6; D is uncertain. CDR1 is MNHEY, CDR2 SVGAGI, per germline. V lost 6 bases and J lost 9, with 12 bases in between. The CDR3 runs to 13 residues. The CDR3 reads CASSPREVSPLHF. Written as DNA, the CDR3 is TGTGCCAGCAGCCCCCGAGAGGTTTCACCCCTCCACTTT.

The gene calls are TRBV28 and TRBJ1-2; D ambiguous. This CDR3 spans 16 amino acids. CDR1 is MDHEN and CDR2 is SYDVKM in the germline V gene. The V gene lost 6 bases and the J gene lost 4 bases, with 21 bases spanning the gap. CDR3: CASRMNPGSSGYGYTF. CDR3 bases: TGTGCCAGCAGGATGAACCCTGGGTCCTCGGGCTATGGCTACACCTTC.